This TCR beta chain came from a study of PD-1 blockade in classical Hodgkin lymphoma. Study-wide results and caveats: Baseline TCR diversity was reportedly lower in newly diagnosed patients than in healthy donors. It was reported as lower still in relapsed/refractory patients.

Time point in this sample: cycle 4 day 1 (C4D1), after 5 to 7 weeks of nivolumab. All trial patients relapsed after autologous stem cell transplantation. TCRdb's copy holds only in-frame clones and misses some; the assay was immunoSEQ multiplex PCR. Here the sample spans 17,000 or so clones, approximately 68% being singletons. The CDR3 is 17 amino acids. After removal of 6 bases from V and 5 bases from J, the junction contained 16 bases not matched to a gene. CDR1 is MNHEY and CDR2 is SMNVEV in the germline V gene (reference sequence). This clone was counted only a few times. Its antigen is currently unknown.

The TCR sequence derives from a human donor with classical Hodgkin lymphoma. This sample comprised peripheral blood mononuclear cells (PBMCs), obtained before the fourth cycle of nivolumab. V usage is TRBV27 and J usage is TRBJ2-1; 7 bases line up with TRBD1. The CDR3 coding sequence is TGTGCCAGCAGAACGACAGGGAAGGGTGTAAATAACAATGAGCAGTTCTTC. Translating gives CASRTTGKGVNNNEQFF.